The 28 T cell receptor beta chains given below trace back to one sample, sequenced in a study. TCRdb fed the RT-PCR reads into MiXCR, producing one record per CDR3 protein. The sample shows around 700,000 distinct CDR3 sequences, 14% of them seen only once. The sequencing sample was made of memory CD4+ T cells from blood. The source of these receptors is a female donor in good health, serving as a healthy control.

The chain couples TRBV4-2 to TRBJ1-5; no firm D call. The CDR3 is made up of 15 amino acids. The V end was cut by 6 bases, the J end by 3 bases, with 15 bases between. CDR1 LGHNA and CDR2 YNFKEQ come from the germline V gene. In nucleotides, the CDR3 is TGTGCCAGCAGTAGGTCGCCCGAATTCAATCAGCCCCAGCATTTT. Encoded protein: CASSRSPEFNQPQHF.

This clonotype was picked up a small number of times. This chain links TRBV12-3 or TRBV12-4 with TRBJ2-1, with 9 bases matching TRBD1. CDR3 length equals 15 residues. Trimming at V came to 6 bases and at J to 4 bases, leaving 7 bases not matched to a gene. The CDR3 DNA is TGTGCCAGCAGACCACCGGGACAGGGTTACAATGAGCAGTTCTTC. This sequence encodes CASRPPGQGYNEQFF.

A word on this clonotype: Germline is not matched at one junction end, which may reflect a read error. The rearrangement links TRBV19 to TRBJ2-1; 9 nucleotides line up with TRBD2. CDR3 length: 15 residues. Germline CDR1 reads LNHDA; CDR2 reads SQIVND (reference sequence). The CDR3 protein is CASSIAGGGLNGQFF. CDR3 coding DNA: TGTGCCAGTAGTATCGCGGGAGGGGGCCTAAATGGGCAGTTCTTC.

This clonotype was seen a handful of times. This chain links TRBV4-2 with TRBJ2-7; the match to TRBD1 covers 7 bases. Germline CDR1 is LGHNA and CDR2 is YNFKEQ. This CDR3 is 15 amino acids long. The V segment lost 1 base and the J segment 3 bases; nucleotides outside the gene matches: 6. The CDR3 reads CASSQAQGQSYEQYF. DNA for the CDR3: TGTGCCAGCAGCCAAGCCCAGGGACAGAGCTACGAGCAGTACTTC.

The rearrangement joins TRBV5-6 to TRBJ2-2, with 7 bases that match TRBD2. The CDR3 has 15 residues. The junction had 6 bases not matched to a gene; V was cut back by 4 bases and J by 3 bases. Germline V lookup: CDR1 SGHDT, CDR2 YYEEEE. This CDR3 reads CASSQGGPYTGELFF. The CDR3 coding sequence is TGTGCCAGCAGCCAGGGAGGGCCTTACACCGGGGAGCTGTTTTTT.

This clonotype was observed many times. The J gene is TRBJ2-1, the V gene TRBV4-1; D perhaps matches TRBD2 (6 bases). The CDR3 length is 14 residues. Germline CDR1 is MGHRA and CDR2 is YSYEKL. Trimming stripped 11 bases from V and 9 bases from J, with 23 bases between. The CDR3: CASLELGGTGEQFF. The CDR3 DNA reads TGCGCCTCCTTGGAGCTGGGGGGTACAGGTGAGCAGTTCTTC.

V gene TRBV5-1 combines with J gene TRBJ2-1, with no clear D. There are 13 residues in the CDR3. From germline, CDR1 is SGHRS and CDR2 YFSETQ. Trimming took off 4 bases at V and 10 bases at J, with 15 bases between the two ends. CDR3 region: CASSQTLLTEQFF. The CDR3 coding sequence is TGCGCCAGCAGCCAAACCTTACTGACGGAGCAGTTCTTC.

The chain couples TRBV9 to TRBJ2-2; TRBD1 or TRBD2 may be the D gene (6 bases each). This CDR3 has 16 amino acids. Germline V gene lookup returns CDR1 SGDLS and CDR2 YYNGEE. Deletions cut 3 bases from V and 1 base from J, with 13 bases between. The CDR3 DNA is TGTGCCAGCAGCGCCCTTGGGGGGCAGAACACCGGGGAGCTGTTTTTT. The encoded protein is CASSALGGQNTGELFF.

The sample holds many counts of this clonotype. The chain is built from TRBV24-1 and TRBJ1-1; a weak D match, TRBD1 (6 bases). The V gene lost 4 bases and the J gene lost 6 bases, with 14 bases spanning the gap. CDR3 size: 14 residues. Per germline, CDR1 KGHDR and CDR2 SFDVKD. CDR3 bases: TGTGCCACCAGTGACACAGGGATTGGATCTGAAGCTTTCTTT. This encodes CATSDTGIGSEAFF.

This chain links TRBV28 with TRBJ1-2, with 7 bases matching TRBD1. Losses at the gene ends were 6 bases for V and 6 bases for J; bases not matched to a gene: 7. CDR3 size: 13 residues. Germline V gene lookup returns CDR1 MDHEN and CDR2 SYDVKM. The CDR3 bases are TGTGCCAGCAGGACAGGGAATCCCGATGGCTACACCTTC. Encoded protein: CASRTGNPDGYTF.

This clonotype was observed a handful of times. The rearrangement links TRBV3-1 to TRBJ2-7, with D uncertain. Trimming stripped 1 base from V and 6 bases from J, with 10 bases between. The CDR3 runs 13 residues. Germline values: CDR1 LGHDT, CDR2 YNNKEL (reference sequence). The CDR3 region has the DNA TGTGCCAGCAGCCAAGTCCGCGTCGGCGAGCAGTACTTC. This encodes CASSQVRVGEQYF.

This clonotype showed up just a few times. The rearrangement joins TRBV12-3 or TRBV12-4 to TRBJ2-3; D not resolved. The CDR3 spans 13 residues. Deletions cut 6 bases from V and 3 bases from J, with 10 bases between. The DNA for the CDR3 is TGTGCCAGCAGGCCCAATCCAACAGATACGCAGTATTTT. It encodes CASRPNPTDTQYF.

This clonotype showed up many times. The chain is built from TRBV20-1 and TRBJ1-2, with 11 bases aligning to TRBD1. This CDR3 is built from 14 residues. Looked up from germline, CDR1 is DFQATT and CDR2 is SNEGSKA (reference sequence). V shed 5 bases and J 3 bases; nucleotides not matched to a gene: 5. The CDR3 nucleotides are TGCAGTGCTGGGACAGGGGGAGAATACTATGGCTACACCTTC. Translation: CSAGTGGEYYGYTF.

This clonotype turned up a few times. V usage is TRBV7-2 and J usage is TRBJ1-5, with no clear D. V shed 2 bases and J shed 4 bases, with 12 bases lying between them. The CDR3 spans 15 residues. The V gene's germline CDR1 is SGHTA and CDR2 FQGNSA. The DNA of the CDR3 is TGTGCCAGCAGCTTATTGCACGGGTCAAATCAGCCCCAGCATTTT. The encoded protein is CASSLLHGSNQPQHF.

This clonotype was observed a handful of times. The genes are TRBV7-2 and TRBJ2-5, with 10 positions matching TRBD1. Unmatched junction bases numbered 5, after V lost 0 bases and J lost 4 bases. The germline V gene encodes CDR1 SGHTA and CDR2 FQGNSA. This CDR3 has 16 amino acids. CDR3 in DNA: TGTGCCAGCAGCTTAGCAGCGGGACAGGGGTCAGAGACCCAGTACTTC. Amino acids: CASSLAAGQGSETQYF.

The V and J genes are TRBV12-3 or TRBV12-4 and TRBJ1-1, with D perhaps TRBD1 (5 bases). V was clipped by 8 bases and J by 1 base, with 8 bases between them. The CDR3 covers 12 residues. This CDR3 reads CASERGNTEAFF. CDR3 nucleotide sequence: TGTGCCAGCGAGAGGGGGAACACTGAAGCTTTCTTT.

This clonotype appeared many times. V usage is TRBV5-1 and J usage is TRBJ2-7, with D maybe TRBD2 (6 bases). V dropped 0 bases and J dropped 2 bases, with 12 bases sitting between them. Germline V CDR1 and CDR2: SGHRS, YFSETQ. The CDR3 is made up of 15 amino acids. The chain's CDR3 is CASSLASGGTYEQYF. The CDR3 region has the DNA TGCGCCAGCAGCTTGGCCAGTGGAGGGACCTACGAGCAGTACTTC. The whole variable domain, remainder taken from reference TRBV5-1 and TRBJ2-7, is KAGVTQTPRYLIKTRGQQVTLSCSPISGHRSVSWYQQTPGQGLQFLFEYFSETQRNKGNFPGRFSGRQFSNSRSEMNVSTLELGDSALYLCASSLASGGTYEQYFGPGTRLTVT.

A few counts support this clonotype. The chain links TRBV5-1 to TRBJ1-1, with a possible D match to TRBD1 (6 bases). CDR3 size: 14 residues. V was clipped by 2 bases and J by 4 bases, with 12 bases between them. Germline V gives CDR1 SGHRS, CDR2 YFSETQ. This CDR3 is CASSFGGQSTEAFF. CDR3 DNA: TGCGCCAGCAGCTTCGGGGGGCAGAGCACTGAAGCTTTCTTT.

The chain is built from TRBV20-1 and TRBJ1-3, with D possibly being TRBD1 (5 bases). Trimming removed 6 bases from V and 0 bases from J, with 15 bases in between. Germline-derived CDR1 and CDR2 are DFQATT and SNEGSKA (reference sequence). This CDR3 comprises 15 residues. The CDR3 is CSASTGPSSGNTIYF. CDR3 DNA sequence: TGCAGTGCCAGTACAGGCCCGAGCTCTGGAAACACCATATATTTT.

Many counts were recorded for this clonotype. The rearrangement uses TRBV20-1 and TRBJ2-1, with D possibly being TRBD2 (6 bases). With 3 bases removed from V and 5 bases from J, the gap between germline ends came to 14 bases. The CDR3 covers 14 residues. CDR1 DFQATT and CDR2 SNEGSKA come from the germline V gene (reference sequence). CDR3 in amino acids: CSASWGRRDNEQFF. CDR3 nucleotides: TGCAGTGCTAGTTGGGGGAGGAGGGACAATGAGCAGTTCTTC.

This rearrangement joins TRBV7-9 to TRBJ1-2; 7 bases are a match to TRBD1. CDR3 length equals 12 residues. From germline, CDR1 is SEHNR and CDR2 FQNEAQ (reference sequence). Germline trimming cut 1 base from V and 8 bases from J; bases unmatched to any gene: 1. The CDR3 here is CASSLVTGGYTF. The DNA of the CDR3 is TGTGCCAGCAGCTTAGTGACAGGGGGCTACACCTTC.

The gene calls are TRBV29-1 and TRBJ1-2; no firm D call. V lost 7 bases and J lost 5, with 11 bases in between. In germline, CDR1 is SQVTM, CDR2 ANQGSEA. This CDR3 has 11 amino acids. CDR3 in amino acids: CSAPTVYGYTF. CDR3 nucleotide sequence: TGCAGCGCTCCCACCGTTTATGGCTACACCTTC.

V gene TRBV7-7 combines with J gene TRBJ1-1; no definite D call. Germline CDR1 SSHAT, CDR2 FNYEAQ (reference sequence). This CDR3 spans 13 amino acids. V lost 5 bases to trimming and J lost 0 bases, with 7 bases between them. DNA for the CDR3: TGTGCCAGCAGCCGCGATGTGAACACTGAAGCTTTCTTT. Translated, it gives CASSRDVNTEAFF.

This clonotype was detected a few times. This chain connects TRBV10-3 to TRBJ2-1; possibly TRBD2 for D (7 bases). The germline V and J ends were trimmed by 6 bases and 9 bases, with 15 bases remaining between them. The V gene's germline CDR1 is ENHRY and CDR2 SYGVKD. The CDR3 spans 13 residues. CDR3 nucleotide sequence: TGTGCCATCAGGGAACAGGGAGGGGGTGAGCAGTTCTTC. It translates to CAIREQGGGEQFF.

The gene calls are TRBV12-3 or TRBV12-4 and TRBJ1-6, with D hard to call. V dropped 6 bases and J dropped 7 bases, with 16 bases sitting between them. This CDR3 has 15 amino acids. CDR3 loop: CASRVRVSENSPLHF. The DNA for the CDR3 is TGTGCCAGCAGGGTACGGGTGTCCGAGAATTCACCCCTCCACTTT.

The table lists this clonotype with many counts. The rearrangement uses TRBV7-2 and TRBJ2-3; TRBD2 agrees at 7 bases. Per the germline V gene, CDR1 is SGHTA and CDR2 is FQGNSA. After removal of 7 bases from V and 1 base from J, the junction contained 8 bases not matched to a gene. There are 15 residues in the CDR3. This CDR3 is CASILGGMGTDTQYF. The CDR3 DNA reads TGTGCCAGCATCTTGGGGGGGATGGGCACAGATACGCAGTATTTT.

This sequence joins TRBV4-1 and TRBJ2-1; 8 bases align to TRBD1. The CDR3 spans 13 residues. CDR1 is MGHRA and CDR2 is YSYEKL in the germline V gene. V was pared by 5 bases and J by 6 bases, with 3 bases of the junction left unmatched. The CDR3 here is CASSRQGSNEQFF. The CDR3 DNA reads TGCGCCAGCAGCAGACAGGGGTCCAATGAGCAGTTCTTC.

This clonotype was observed at least ten times. The chain carries TRBV29-1 and TRBJ1-5; a possible D gene is TRBD1 (5 bases). Trimming cost V 4 bases and J 2 bases, with 12 bases left between them. Per the germline V gene, CDR1 is SQVTM and CDR2 is ANQGSEA. This CDR3 is built from 14 residues. For the CDR3, the DNA is TGCAGCGTTGGGGGCGTGGGGGGCAATCAGCCCCAGCATTTT. This translates into CSVGGVGGNQPQHF.